The 17 T cell receptor beta chains in this list originate from one sample, sequenced in a study of cytomegalovirus exposure and HLA in healthy donors. PCR primers comprised 60 Vbeta and 13 Jbeta primers. TCRdb's table, derived via immunoSEQ multiplex PCR, lists solely in-frame clones and lacks some. The repertoire holds approximately 130,000 clones, with roughly four fifths as singletons. Sequenced: PBMCs. The receptor source for this set is a young woman in good health and CMV-seronegative.

The gene calls are TRBV29-1 and TRBJ1-2; tentatively, D is TRBD1 (6 bases). Trimming pared 6 bases from V and 5 bases from J, leaving 10 bases between. Germline lookup yields CDR1 SQVTM and CDR2 ANQGSEA. This CDR3 comprises 11 residues. The CDR3 here is CSVTGGYGYTF. The CDR3 nucleotides read TGCAGCGTGACAGGCGGTTATGGCTACACCTTC. Filled out from reference TRBV29-1 and TRBJ1-2, the complete variable domain reads SAVISQKPSRDICQRGTSLTIQCQVDSQVTMMFWYRQQPGQSLTLIATANQGSEATYESGFVIDKFPISRPNLTFSTLTVSNMSPEDSSIYLCSVTGGYGYTFGSGTRLTVV.

As to this clone: Other DNA sequences of this sample code for an identical CDR3. The chain joins TRBV19 to TRBJ2-1, with D perhaps TRBD1 (6 bases). CDR3 length: 15 residues. Trimming pared 3 bases from V and 0 bases from J, leaving 9 bases between. In germline, CDR1 is LNHDA, CDR2 SQIVND (reference sequence). In nucleotides, the CDR3 is TGTGCCAGTAGTATCGGGACAAGCTCCTACAATGAGCAGTTCTTC. This translates into CASSIGTSSYNEQFF. Complete variable domain (other parts from reference TRBV19 and TRBJ2-1): DGGITQSPKYLFRKEGQNVTLSCEQNLNHDAMYWYRQDPGQGLRLIYYSQIVNDFQKGDIAEGYSVSREKKESFPLTVTSAQKNPTAFYLCASSIGTSSYNEQFFGPGTRLTVL.

V usage is TRBV4-1 and J usage is TRBJ2-1, with 11 positions matching TRBD2. CDR1 and CDR2 from the germline V gene are MGHRA and YSYEKL. There are 14 residues in the CDR3. Trimming at V came to 1 base and at J to 8 bases, leaving 1 base not matched to a gene. CDR3 DNA sequence: TGCGCCAGCAGCCAAGCGACTAGCGGGGATGAGCAGTTCTTC. It encodes CASSQATSGDEQFF.

The genes are TRBV4-2 and TRBJ2-1, with 11 bases lining up with TRBD2. The CDR3 consists of 17 residues. V gave up 1 base and J gave up 2 bases; unmatched junction bases: 4. Per the germline V gene, CDR1 is LGHNA and CDR2 is YNFKEQ. CDR3 sequence (DNA): TGTGCCAGCAGCCAAGCCACTAGCGGGGGAGCCTACAATGAGCAGTTCTTC. Its translation: CASSQATSGGAYNEQFF.

V usage is TRBV19 and J usage is TRBJ1-5, with D hard to call. CDR1 and CDR2 from the germline V gene are LNHDA and SQIVND (reference sequence). This CDR3 spans 15 amino acids. Trimming stripped 3 bases from V and 2 bases from J, with 11 bases between. The CDR3 here is CASSIYEGGNQPQHF. The CDR3 DNA follows: TGTGCCAGTAGTATTTATGAGGGAGGCAATCAGCCCCAGCATTTT. The variable domain in full, with the rest retrieved from reference TRBV19 and TRBJ1-5, is DGGITQSPKYLFRKEGQNVTLSCEQNLNHDAMYWYRQDPGQGLRLIYYSQIVNDFQKGDIAEGYSVSREKKESFPLTVTSAQKNPTAFYLCASSIYEGGNQPQHFGDGTRLSIL.

V is TRBV7-2 and J is TRBJ2-7, with 7 bases that match TRBD1. V shed 4 bases and J 2 bases; nucleotides not matched to a gene: 2. The CDR3 contains 13 residues. The V gene's germline CDR1 is SGHTA and CDR2 FQGNSA. CDR3 amino acids: CASSSGQTYEQYF. CDR3 nucleotide sequence: TGTGCCAGCAGCTCGGGACAGACCTACGAGCAGTACTTC.

The chain recombines TRBV2 with TRBJ2-7; 7 nucleotides align to TRBD1. With 6 bases clipped from V and 2 bases from J, the junction kept 1 base outside the gene matches. The CDR3 is 12 residues long. Per germline, CDR1 SNHLY and CDR2 FYNNEI. CDR3 amino acids: CASRGQPYEQYF. The CDR3, as DNA: TGTGCCAGCAGGGGACAGCCCTACGAGCAGTACTTC.

The genes are TRBV5-1 and TRBJ1-1; possible D gene TRBD1, 5 bases. Looked up from germline, CDR1 is SGHRS and CDR2 is YFSETQ. Trimming took off 2 bases at V and 1 base at J, with 12 bases between the two ends. The CDR3 totals 15 residues. The CDR3 here is CASSLIRDANTEAFF. The CDR3 region has the DNA TGCGCCAGCAGCTTAATCAGGGATGCGAACACTGAAGCTTTCTTT.

J is TRBJ1-1 and V is TRBV6-1; the D gene is possibly TRBD1 (5 bases). Trimming removed 3 bases at V and 0 bases at J, with 17 bases between. Germline CDR1 reads MNHNS; CDR2 reads SASEGT. CDR3 length: 17 residues. In nucleotides, the CDR3 is TGTGCCAGCAGTGAGCGGGGTTGGGGCACAGTGAACACTGAAGCTTTCTTT. This sequence encodes CASSERGWGTVNTEAFF.

The rearrangement joins TRBV10-2 to TRBJ2-4, with 7 bases lining up with TRBD2. V lost 7 bases, J lost 9 bases, and 15 bases stayed unmatched. The CDR3 consists of 15 residues. Germline V gene sequence: CDR1 WSHSY, CDR2 SAAADI. CDR3 DNA: TGCGCCAGCATGGCGTTCGGGGGAGGGAGCGCCATTCAGTACTTC. Translating it yields CASMAFGGGSAIQYF.

The V gene is TRBV2, the J gene TRBJ2-7; 11 positions match TRBD2. From germline, CDR1 is SNHLY and CDR2 FYNNEI. The CDR3 consists of 12 residues. Losses at the gene ends were 8 bases for V and 8 bases for J; bases not matched to a gene: 5. The CDR3 region is CASQTSGSKQYF. The CDR3 DNA reads TGTGCCAGCCAAACTAGCGGGAGTAAGCAGTACTTC.

The genes are TRBV9 and TRBJ1-3; 7 bases align to TRBD1. The CDR3 is 14 residues long. Germline V lookup: CDR1 SGDLS, CDR2 YYNGEE. With V trimmed by 4 bases and J by 6 bases, 7 bases remained unmatched. CDR3 in DNA: TGTGCCAGCAGCTTACAGGGGAGAGAAAACACCATATATTTT. It yields the protein CASSLQGRENTIYF.

This rearrangement joins TRBV9 to TRBJ2-5; 12 nucleotides match TRBD2. The germline gives CDR1 SGDLS, CDR2 YYNGEE. CDR3 size: 14 residues. V lost 1 base and J lost 5; bases outside the gene matches: 0. This chain's CDR3 is CASSVTSGGETQYF. CDR3 sequence (DNA): TGTGCCAGCAGCGTAACTAGCGGGGGGGAGACCCAGTACTTC.

The V and J genes are TRBV5-4 and TRBJ1-4; a possible D gene is TRBD1 (6 bases). CDR3 length: 14 residues. Between the trimmed V and J ends, which lost 4 bases and 4 bases, there was a span of 11 bases. The germline CDR1 and CDR2 sequences are SGHNT and YYREEE (reference sequence). The CDR3 bases are TGTGCCAGCAGCCAAGGACAGAATAATGAAAAACTGTTTTTT. It encodes CASSQGQNNEKLFF.

The genes are TRBV7-6 and TRBJ1-1; the D gene is possibly TRBD1 (5 bases). V shed 1 base and J shed 5 bases, with 11 bases lying between them. The germline gives CDR1 SGHVS, CDR2 FNYEAQ. The CDR3 totals 14 residues. Here the CDR3 reads CASSLEGIVTEAFF. CDR3 bases: TGTGCCAGCAGCTTAGAGGGGATAGTGACTGAAGCTTTCTTT.

This clone was counted a few times. The genes are TRBV6-1 and TRBJ2-5, with TRBD1 as a possible D gene (6 bases). Germline-derived CDR1 and CDR2 are MNHNS and SASEGT. Trimming removed 4 bases at V and 0 bases at J, with 12 bases between. The CDR3 sequence is 15 residues long. The CDR3 sequence: CASSGNRDYQETQYF. In DNA form, the CDR3 reads TGTGCCAGCAGTGGCAACAGGGATTACCAAGAGACCCAGTACTTC.

The chain couples TRBV6-5 to TRBJ1-4, with 7 bases matching TRBD1. The V and J ends lost 7 bases and 4 bases, in that order; junction bases with no gene match: 6. This CDR3 contains 14 residues. CDR1 is MNHEY and CDR2 is SVGAGI in the germline V gene. CDR3 nucleotide sequence: TGTGCCAGCACGTCGACAGGGAGTAATGAAAAACTGTTTTTT. Translating gives CASTSTGSNEKLFF.